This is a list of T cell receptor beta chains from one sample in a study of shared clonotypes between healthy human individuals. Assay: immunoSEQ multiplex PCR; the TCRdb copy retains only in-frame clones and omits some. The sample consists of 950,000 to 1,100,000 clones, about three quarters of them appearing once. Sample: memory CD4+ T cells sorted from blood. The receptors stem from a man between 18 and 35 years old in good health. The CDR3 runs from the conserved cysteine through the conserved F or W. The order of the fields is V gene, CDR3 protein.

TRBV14	CASSILAGGYNEQFF
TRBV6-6	CASNFDSEKLFF
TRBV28	CASRYLSGLYGYTF
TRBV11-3	CASSLGGDSPLHF
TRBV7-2	CASSLRDRGNTIYF
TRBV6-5	CASSPGLAAYEQYF
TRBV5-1	CASSLLGTLYNEQFF
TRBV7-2	CASSLERETEAFF
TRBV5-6	CASSLRKNIQYF
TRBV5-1	CASSEGGQSNTEAFF
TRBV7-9	CASSPGQGKLSEQYF
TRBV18	CASSTWAFATNEKLFF
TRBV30	CAWSVLNGTPTF
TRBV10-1	CASSEARARTDTQYF
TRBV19	CASTRDVWGNSPLHF
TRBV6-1	CASRYQGTGSYEQYF
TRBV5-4	CASSLAQKTGGNTEAFF
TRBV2	CASSEGSGGAETQYF
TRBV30	CAWRLQSVTEAFF
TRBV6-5	CASSSSTGGNYEQYF
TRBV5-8	CASSHGTGKGQPQHF
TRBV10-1	CASSESVRGPGEAFF
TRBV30	CAWSVRTANEKLFF
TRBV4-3	CASSQGISGNTIYF
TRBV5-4	CASSTSGGSTDTQYF
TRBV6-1	CASKPQGVVYQPQHF
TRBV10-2	CASSRDSSYEQYF
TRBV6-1	CASSEAILGSYNEQFF
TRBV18	CASSPLSLAGASTDTQYF
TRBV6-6	CASSYPGGGDTEAFF
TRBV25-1	CASSEGVSYQPQHF
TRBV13	CASSHPGTDTQYF
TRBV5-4	CASSLEDSTDHNEQFF
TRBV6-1	CASSRDRSQYYGYTF
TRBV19	CASSNFGVSSYNSPLHF
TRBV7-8	CASRSPSERTGEQYF
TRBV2	CASRAGTEDGNQPQHF
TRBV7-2	CARGREGHGAKNIQYF
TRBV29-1	CSVVVGTGTYGYTF
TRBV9	CASSVRGSGLTEAFF
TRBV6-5	CASSSPYHNRGMTFF
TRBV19	CASSYVGEAFF
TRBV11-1	CASSLAGSYEQYF
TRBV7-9	CASSPLAGVVDEQFF
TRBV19	CASRGPATNEKLFF
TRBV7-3	CASSLQGGSYNEQFF
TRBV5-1	CASSLQESYGYTF
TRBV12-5	CASAYSPGQGEYGYTF
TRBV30	CAWSPRRQAGANVLTF
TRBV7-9	CASSLVRQFTDTQYF
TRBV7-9	CASSTRGAENGYTF
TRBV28	CASSGLPVGKLFF
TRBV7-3	CASSPFAGGSNEQFF
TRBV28	CASTLGGRTGELFF
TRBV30	CAWSVSFSPGGGETQYF